Shown below are 27 T cell receptor beta chains from a single sample sequenced in a study of siplizumab effects on memory and regulatory T cells. The repertoire was sequenced with immunoSEQ multiplex PCR; TCRdb's copy has only in-frame clones and lacks some. This sample has some 56,000 clones, with less than 98% found just once. Input material: naive CD8+ T cells sorted from blood. Receptors were obtained from a human donor in good health.

J is TRBJ2-2 and V is TRBV11-3, with 13 bases matching TRBD2. The CDR3 runs to 17 residues. V trimming: 5 bases; J trimming: 0 bases; junction bases outside the gene matches: 3. CDR1 and CDR2 (germline): SGHNT, YENEEA. CDR3 loop: CASSTTSGRTNTGELFF. The CDR3 DNA reads TGTGCCAGCAGCACGACTAGCGGGAGGACGAACACCGGGGAGCTGTTTTTT.

This clone came up once. This rearrangement joins TRBV6-6 to TRBJ1-2; D is undetermined. Trimming pared 4 bases from V and 0 bases from J, leaving 9 bases between. Germline V gene lookup returns CDR1 MNHNY and CDR2 SVGAGI (reference sequence). The CDR3 extends over 14 amino acids. The CDR3 bases are TGTGCCAGCAGTTCCACAGCTACTAACTATGGCTACACCTTC. Amino acids: CASSSTATNYGYTF.

This sequence joins TRBV5-1 and TRBJ1-5; the D is unclear. CDR3 length equals 15 residues. Germline CDR1 reads SGHRS; CDR2 reads YFSETQ. Trimming stripped 0 bases from V and 4 bases from J, with 11 bases between. The CDR3 DNA reads TGCGCCAGCAGCTTGGCGGCGGGATTAAATCAGCCCCAGCATTTT. Amino acid sequence: CASSLAAGLNQPQHF.

V and J are TRBV7-8 and TRBJ2-2; D gene uncertain. This CDR3 has 16 amino acids. Trimming left V 1 base short and J 0 bases short, with 9 bases between. Germline V gene lookup returns CDR1 SGHVS and CDR2 FQNEAQ. CDR3 DNA: TGTGCCAGCAGCTTAGGATCGGTCGCGAACACCGGGGAGCTGTTTTTT. It yields the protein CASSLGSVANTGELFF. Full variable domain (rest looked up from reference TRBV7-8 and TRBJ2-2): GAGVSQSPRYKVAKRGQDVALRCDPISGHVSLFWYQQALGQGPEFLTYFQNEAQLDKSGLPSDRFFAERPEGSVSTLKIQRTQQEDSAVYLCASSLGSVANTGELFFGEGSRLTVL.

The chain links TRBV11-3 to TRBJ2-7; no reliable D call. In germline, CDR1 is SGHNT, CDR2 YENEEA. The germline V and J ends were trimmed by 2 bases and 4 bases, with 6 bases remaining between them. This CDR3 contains 12 residues. For the CDR3, the DNA is TGTGCCAGCAGCTTATCGGGTTACGAGCAGTACTTC. It is translated as CASSLSGYEQYF.

J is TRBJ1-5 and V is TRBV2; D gene unclear. The V and J ends lost 6 bases and 4 bases respectively, with 7 bases between them. The germline V gene has CDR1 SNHLY and CDR2 FYNNEI. This CDR3 is 12 amino acids long. The CDR3 reads CASRKKNQPQHF. The CDR3, as DNA: TGTGCCAGCAGAAAAAAGAATCAGCCCCAGCATTTT.

CDR3 loop: CASSIPGLAGGRNEQFF. The CDR3 DNA reads as TGTGCCAGTAGTATCCCCGGGCTAGCGGGGGGGCGTAATGAGCAGTTCTTC. The gene calls are TRBV19 and TRBJ2-1, with 12 bases identical to TRBD2. The germline CDR1 and CDR2 sequences are LNHDA and SQIVND (reference sequence). Trimming cost V 3 bases and J 7 bases; bases outside gene matches: 10. CDR3 size: 17 residues.

The V and J genes are TRBV4-1 and TRBJ2-7; D may be TRBD2 (6 bases). Trimming removed 0 bases from V and 3 bases from J, with 12 bases in between. CDR1 and CDR2 (germline): MGHRA, YSYEKL. The CDR3 is 15 amino acids. CDR3 nucleotide sequence: TGCGCCAGCAGCCAAGAAGCGGGTCGCAGCTACGAGCAGTACTTC. Amino acids: CASSQEAGRSYEQYF.

In this sample, this clone turned up once. The chain combines TRBV7-9 with TRBJ2-1, with D possibly matching TRBD2 (6 bases). The CDR3 runs to 13 residues. Between the trimmed V and J ends, which lost 2 bases and 5 bases, there was a span of 7 bases. Germline assignment: CDR1 SEHNR and CDR2 FQNEAQ (reference sequence). CDR3 bases: TGTGCCAGCAGCTTATGGAGGGACAATGAGCAGTTCTTC. The encoded protein is CASSLWRDNEQFF.

The V gene is TRBV18, the J gene TRBJ2-4; D gene uncertain. Trimming removed 0 bases from V and 2 bases from J, with 8 bases in between. Per the germline V gene, CDR1 is KGHSH and CDR2 is LQKENI. The CDR3 is 15 amino acids. CDR3 sequence: CASSPPKGTKNIQYF. The CDR3 DNA reads TGTGCCAGCTCACCACCGAAGGGTACCAAAAACATTCAGTACTTC.

This clone was detected a few times. The V call is TRBV5-1, the J call TRBJ2-5; a weak D match, TRBD2 (5 bases). V was shortened by 0 bases and J by 1 base, with 13 bases between the two germline ends. The germline CDR1 and CDR2 sequences are SGHRS and YFSETQ. CDR3 length equals 16 residues. CDR3 in amino acids: CASSLGALDSQETQYF. Here the CDR3 DNA reads TGCGCCAGCAGCTTGGGGGCACTAGATTCCCAAGAGACCCAGTACTTC.

The chain combines TRBV27 with TRBJ1-5; D is unclear. This CDR3 is 15 amino acids long. With 3 bases removed from V and 0 bases from J, the gap between germline ends came to 9 bases. The germline gives CDR1 MNHEY, CDR2 SMNVEV (reference sequence). The CDR3 DNA follows: TGTGCCAGCAGTTTTGACGGCTATAGCAATCAGCCCCAGCATTTT. Translation gives CASSFDGYSNQPQHF.

The CDR3 protein is CASSLGNSNTGELFF. Written as DNA, the CDR3 is TGTGCCAGCAGCTTGGGCAATTCGAACACCGGGGAGCTGTTTTTT. This chain uses TRBV7-9 with TRBJ2-2; D uncertain. This CDR3 spans 15 amino acids. V lost 3 bases to trimming and J lost 0 bases, with 8 bases between them. Germline V CDR1 and CDR2: SEHNR, FQNEAQ (reference sequence).

The rearrangement joins TRBV9 to TRBJ2-1; 9 positions match TRBD2. The CDR3 extends over 15 amino acids. Germline CDR1 is SGDLS and CDR2 is YYNGEE. J lost 9 bases, V lost 0 bases, and 7 bases had no gene match. The CDR3 nucleotides read TGTGCCAGCAGCGTAGAGGGACTAGCTCTCGGTGAGCAGTTCTTC. Translating gives CASSVEGLALGEQFF. Variable domain in full (rest from reference TRBV9 and TRBJ2-1): DSGVTQTPKHLITATGQRVTLRCSPRSGDLSVYWYQQSLDQGLQFLIQYYNGEERAKGNILERFSAQQFPDLHSELNLSSLELGDSALYFCASSVEGLALGEQFFGPGTRLTVL.

This chain uses TRBV11-2 with TRBJ2-2; perhaps D is TRBD1 or TRBD2 (6 bases each). CDR3 length equals 13 residues. Germline loops: CDR1 SGHAT, CDR2 FQNNGV. V dropped 5 bases and J dropped 6 bases, with 10 bases sitting between them. For the CDR3, the DNA is TGTGCCAGCAGCGGAGGGGGTGCCGGGGAGCTGTTTTTT. Translation gives CASSGGGAGELFF.

This chain links TRBV6-6 with TRBJ1-1, with D unresolved. The V end lost 8 bases, the J end lost 0 bases, and 7 bases lay between the germline ends. This CDR3 has 12 amino acids. CDR1 is MNHNY, CDR2 SVGAGI, per germline (reference sequence). The CDR3 nucleotides read TGTGCCAGCGGCCAACTGAACACTGAAGCTTTCTTT. It codes for CASGQLNTEAFF.

The chain joins TRBV7-2 to TRBJ2-1, with 8 positions matching TRBD1. J gave up 0 bases and V 5 bases, and 15 bases lay outside the gene matches. This CDR3 has 19 residues. Germline values: CDR1 SGHTA, CDR2 FQGNSA. The CDR3 DNA follows: TGTGCCAGCAGCCCCCCGGGTAAGCTGACAGGGGTCTCCTACAATGAGCAGTTCTTC. Translated, it gives CASSPPGKLTGVSYNEQFF.

This chain connects TRBV18 to TRBJ1-4; D remains ambiguous. The CDR3 covers 14 residues. V lost 2 bases and J lost 6, with 10 bases in between. Germline V CDR1 and CDR2: KGHSH, LQKENI. For the CDR3, the DNA is TGTGCCAGCTCACCAGGTGGAATCGATGAAAAACTGTTTTTT. Its translation: CASSPGGIDEKLFF.

DNA for the CDR3: TGCAGCGTTGGGTCCGAGACGGCCGAGCAGTACTTC. This sequence encodes CSVGSETAEQYF. The V and J genes are TRBV29-1 and TRBJ2-7, with unresolved D. The V end was cut by 4 bases, the J end by 6 bases, with 13 bases between. The CDR3 is made up of 12 amino acids. The germline V gene has CDR1 SQVTM and CDR2 ANQGSEA.

J is TRBJ2-7 and V is TRBV7-9; TRBD1 matches at 11 bases. Germline CDR1 is SEHNR and CDR2 is FQNEAQ (reference sequence). Trimming at V came to 3 bases and at J to 3 bases, leaving 4 bases not matched to a gene. The CDR3 length is 15 residues. For the CDR3, the DNA is TGTGCCAGCAGCTTCTCCGGGACAGGGGGCTACGAGCAGTACTTC. Its translation: CASSFSGTGGYEQYF.

The chain employs TRBV6-6 and TRBJ1-2; 9 nucleotides agree with TRBD1. The CDR3 is 14 residues long. The germline gives CDR1 MNHNY, CDR2 SVGAGI (reference sequence). Losses at the gene ends were 5 bases for V and 4 bases for J; bases not matched to a gene: 5. The CDR3: CASSPQGALYGYTF. In nucleotides, the CDR3 is TGTGCCAGCAGTCCACAGGGGGCCCTCTATGGCTACACCTTC.

The gene calls are TRBV6-4 and TRBJ2-7; D is possibly TRBD1 or TRBD2 (5 bases each). Germline V gives CDR1 MRHNA, CDR2 SNTAGT. V was clipped by 3 bases and J by 6 bases, with 9 bases between them. This CDR3 spans 12 amino acids. The CDR3 loop is CASSDMRGEQYF. Written as DNA, the CDR3 is TGTGCCAGCAGTGATATGAGGGGCGAGCAGTACTTC.

V gene TRBV4-1 combines with J gene TRBJ2-7; possible D gene TRBD1, 7 bases. Trimming shortened V by 1 base and J by 4 bases, and 14 bases separated the two germline ends. The length of the CDR3 is 15 residues. Germline CDR1 reads MGHRA; CDR2 reads YSYEKL. CDR3 sequence (DNA): TGCGCCAGCAGCCAAGGTTCGGCAGGGGGGTACGAGCAGTACTTC. It translates to CASSQGSAGGYEQYF.

The chain carries TRBV4-3 and TRBJ2-3; D ambiguous. The CDR3 is 13 amino acids. V gave up 0 bases and J gave up 2 bases, with 3 bases separating them. From germline, CDR1 is LGHNA and CDR2 YSLEER. The CDR3 coding sequence is TGCGCCAGCAGCCAAGACCTCACAGATACGCAGTATTTT. It specifies CASSQDLTDTQYF.

For the CDR3, the DNA is TGTGCCAGCTCACCATGGGACAAGCTGTATGGCTACACCTTC. Translated, it gives CASSPWDKLYGYTF. V gene TRBV18 combines with J gene TRBJ1-2; D may be TRBD1 (6 bases). The CDR3 covers 14 residues. V was cut by 2 bases and J by 5 bases, with 12 bases left in between. CDR1 is KGHSH, CDR2 LQKENI, per germline.

The chain couples TRBV29-1 to TRBJ2-1, with TRBD2 identical over 14 bases. In germline, CDR1 is SQVTM, CDR2 ANQGSEA. The ends lost 6 bases at V and 6 bases at J; junction bases unmatched: 4. This CDR3 contains 14 residues. DNA for the CDR3: TGCAGCGTGGGACTAGCGGGAGCAACCAATGAGCAGTTCTTC. Its translation is CSVGLAGATNEQFF.

V gene TRBV28 combines with J gene TRBJ2-3, with TRBD1 matching over 9 bases. Looked up from germline, CDR1 is MDHEN and CDR2 is SYDVKM. The CDR3 has 18 residues. V lost 3 bases and J lost 2; bases outside the gene matches: 12. The CDR3 DNA reads TGTGCCAGCAGTTTGTCGGAACAGGGGGCTGTCTTCACAGATACGCAGTATTTT. As protein: CASSLSEQGAVFTDTQYF. Full variable domain (rest looked up from reference TRBV28 and TRBJ2-3): DVKVTQSSRYLVKRTGEKVFLECVQDMDHENMFWYRQDPGLGLRLIYFSYDVKMKEKGDIPEGYSVSREKKERFSLILESASTNQTSMYLCASSLSEQGAVFTDTQYFGPGTRLTVL.